The rows below give T cell receptor beta chains drawn from one sample of a study of regulatory T cells in long-lasting Graves disease. TCRdb called the multiplex PCR reads again in MiXCR, with one record for every CDR3 protein. Of more than 450,000 distinct CDR3 sequences detected, about a sixth appear once; the ten largest clones hold less than 15%. This sample also appeared in a second study, on T cells in Graves' hyperthyroidism and ophthalmopathy.

Sequenced here: peripheral blood mononuclear cells (PBMCs), sampled at new diagnosis, from a patient treated with antithyroid drugs. Receptor source: a man aged 40-49 years with Graves disease. CDR3s include the opening cysteine and the closing phenylalanine or tryptophan. D genes are given only for firm matches. Some rows have no size entry. The others give once, few or many, or a class for an expanded clone.

v_call	cdr3_length	j_call	clone_size	d_call	cdr3_aa	cdr3_nt
TRBV6-2/TRBV6-3	13	TRBJ2-1	many	TRBD1	CASSLDRVSEQFF	TGTGCCAGCAGTTTGGACAGGGTAAGCGAGCAGTTCTTC
TRBV12-5	18	TRBJ2-1	many	-	CASGLRGREVGRYNEQFF	TGTGCTAGTGGTTTGCGCGGTCGGGAAGTGGGTCGCTACAATGAGCAGTTCTTC
TRBV20-1	16	TRBJ2-7	many	TRBD2	CSGESRTSGNDYEQYF	TGCAGTGGGGAATCCCGGACTAGCGGAAACGACTACGAGCAGTACTTC
TRBV10-2	15	TRBJ2-2	-	-	CASSETGRNTGELFF	TGCGCCAGCAGTGAGACAGGGAGGAACACCGGGGAGCTGTTTTTT
TRBV12-3/TRBV12-4	14	TRBJ2-7	many	-	CASSLVSRGYEQYF	TGTGCCAGCAGTTTAGTCTCCAGGGGATACGAGCAGTACTTC
TRBV5-4	17	TRBJ1-1	few	TRBD1	CASSLIGQGALNTEAFF	TGTGCCAGCAGCTTGATTGGACAGGGGGCCCTGAACACTGAAGCTTTCTTT
TRBV30	17	TRBJ2-2	many	-	CAWINSGTRGDNWELFF	TGTGCCTGGATTAATTCAGGGACCAGAGGGGATAACTGGGAGCTGTTTTTT
TRBV28	15	TRBJ2-7	many	TRBD1	CASSLGGDRAYEQYF	TGTGCCAGCAGTTTGGGGGGGGACAGGGCCTACGAGCAGTACTTC
TRBV9	15	TRBJ2-5	-	-	CASSVGQQVQETQYF	TGTGCCAGCAGCGTAGGGCAACAGGTGCAAGAGACCCAGTACTTC
TRBV5-1	13	TRBJ2-7	few	-	CASSLPQAGEQYF	TGCGCCAGCAGCTTGCCACAGGCCGGTGAGCAGTACTTC
TRBV20-1	16	TRBJ2-1	-	TRBD2	CSARIPTGTSYNEQFF	TGCAGTGCTAGAATACCAACAGGGACTAGCTACAATGAGCAGTTCTTC
TRBV27	12	TRBJ2-2	few	-	CASGQNTGELFF	TGTGCCAGCGGCCAGAACACCGGGGAGCTGTTTTTT
TRBV3-1	12	TRBJ2-1	-	TRBD2	CASRLAGEEQFF	TGTGCCAGCAGGCTAGCGGGAGAAGAGCAGTTCTTC
TRBV29-1	13	TRBJ2-7	-	-	CSVEDVSSYEQYF	TGCAGCGTTGAAGATGTCAGTTCCTACGAGCAGTACTTC
TRBV2	15	TRBJ2-7	many	-	CASRPVWTANYEQYF	TGTGCCAGCAGACCCGTCTGGACAGCGAACTACGAGCAGTACTTC
TRBV11-1	15	TRBJ2-2	many	-	CASSFSLANTGELFF	TGTGCCAGCAGCTTCTCCCTAGCGAACACCGGGGAGCTGTTTTTT
TRBV6-1	15	TRBJ1-1	-	-	CASNDAWSGNTEAFF	TGTGCCAGCAACGACGCCTGGAGTGGGAACACTGAAGCTTTCTTT
TRBV27	13	TRBJ2-7	few	-	CASSEVRGVEQYF	TGTGCCAGCAGTGAAGTGAGGGGGGTCGAGCAGTACTTC
TRBV7-7	16	TRBJ2-7	many	-	CASSPGWDKVADEQYF	TGTGCTAGCAGCCCAGGGTGGGATAAGGTGGCGGACGAGCAGTACTTC
TRBV20-1	14	TRBJ2-7	many	TRBD2	CSAELAGGTYEQYF	TGCAGTGCGGAATTAGCGGGAGGTACCTACGAGCAGTACTTC
TRBV28	15	TRBJ1-5	many	-	CASSSGGDSNQPQHF	TGTGCCAGCAGTTCGGGGGGGGATAGCAATCAGCCCCAGCATTTT
TRBV7-9	15	TRBJ1-2	many	-	CASSSAGQGNYGYTF	TGTGCCAGCAGCTCCGCCGGGCAGGGGAACTATGGCTACACCTTC
TRBV6-1	15	TRBJ2-3	many	-	CASRNVGGLTDTQYF	TGTGCCAGCCGCAACGTGGGGGGGCTCACAGATACGCAGTATTTT
TRBV12-3/TRBV12-4	14	TRBJ2-7	few	TRBD2	CASTDSGSSYEQYF	TGTGCCAGCACCGACAGCGGGAGCTCCTACGAGCAGTACTTC
TRBV28	15	TRBJ1-5	many	TRBD1	CASSFRQGSNQPQHF	TGTGCCAGCAGCTTCAGACAGGGCAGCAATCAGCCCCAGCATTTT
TRBV20-1	14	TRBJ2-1	many	TRBD2	CSALQRGNYNEQFF	TGCAGTGCTCTTCAGCGGGGGAACTACAATGAGCAGTTCTTC
TRBV28	15	TRBJ2-7	-	-	CASSLPAGNVGEQYF	TGTGCCAGCAGTTTGCCGGCGGGGAACGTAGGCGAGCAGTACTTC
TRBV3-1	15	TRBJ2-1	many	TRBD2	CASSQAGTSGNEQFF	TGTGCCAGCAGCCAAGCCGGGACTAGCGGCAATGAGCAGTTCTTC
TRBV30	14	TRBJ2-3	many	-	CAWSVAQTTDTQYF	TGTGCCTGGAGTGTGGCGCAGACCACAGATACGCAGTATTTT
TRBV5-1	15	TRBJ1-1	many	TRBD1	CASSLRTGVATEAFF	TGCGCCAGCAGCCTCAGGACAGGGGTGGCCACTGAAGCTTTCTTT
TRBV30	14	TRBJ1-5	many	TRBD1	CAWSVGTGSQPQHF	TGTGCCTGGAGTGTAGGGACAGGGTCTCAGCCCCAGCATTTT
TRBV28	15	TRBJ2-7	few	TRBD2	CASSSVRGGRGEQYF	TGTGCCAGCAGTTCCGTACGGGGCGGGAGAGGGGAGCAGTACTTC
TRBV29-1	11	TRBJ1-5	-	-	CSVGTGRSQHF	TGCAGCGTGGGCACAGGGCGCTCCCAGCATTTT
TRBV12-3/TRBV12-4	20	TRBJ2-1	many	TRBD2	CASSSPGTSGRRSSYNEQFF	TGTGCCAGCAGTTCCCCCGGGACTAGCGGGAGGCGGAGCTCCTACAATGAGCAGTTCTTC
TRBV28	14	TRBJ2-1	few	-	CASSLTVKGNVQFF	TGTGCCAGCAGTTTAACGGTTAAGGGTAATGTGCAGTTCTTC
TRBV5-1	16	TRBJ2-3	many	-	CASSTYRTDGGDTQYF	TGCGCCAGCAGCACATACCGGACAGACGGAGGAGATACGCAGTATTTT
TRBV30	11	TRBJ2-7	many	-	CAWRRPYEQYF	TGTGCCTGGAGGCGACCCTACGAGCAGTACTTC
TRBV28	14	TRBJ2-6	many	-	CASSRMSGANVLTF	TGTGCCAGCAGTCGGATGAGCGGGGCCAACGTCCTGACTTTC
TRBV2	14	TRBJ2-1	many	-	CASSEDRQYNEQFF	TGTGCCAGCAGTGAAGACAGACAGTACAATGAGCAGTTCTTC
TRBV5-1	14	TRBJ2-7	-	-	CASSLGTANYEQYF	TGCGCCAGCAGCTTAGGGACGGCAAACTACGAGCAGTACTTC
TRBV5-1	15	TRBJ1-1	-	-	CASSVATGLRAEAFF	TGCGCCAGCAGCGTCGCCACAGGGCTAAGAGCTGAAGCTTTCTTT
TRBV29-1	12	TRBJ2-1	-	TRBD2	CSGTSGRRGQFF	TGCAGCGGCACTAGCGGGAGGAGGGGGCAGTTCTTC
TRBV30	15	TRBJ1-4	-	-	CAWSVQIATNEKLFF	TGTGCCTGGAGTGTCCAGATCGCAACTAATGAAAAACTGTTTTTT
TRBV4-2	17	TRBJ2-2	-	TRBD1	CASSPGTGGRNTGELFF	TGTGCCAGCAGCCCCGGGACAGGGGGACGGAACACCGGGGAGCTGTTTTTT
TRBV6-1	14	TRBJ2-1	few	-	CASTVGTLWNEQFF	TGTGCCAGTACTGTTGGTACCCTCTGGAATGAGCAGTTCTTC
TRBV12-3/TRBV12-4	12	TRBJ2-7	many	-	CASSSSSYEQYF	TGTGCCAGCTCATCGAGCTCCTACGAGCAGTACTTC
TRBV29-1	14	TRBJ1-2	-	-	CSVEISGLGYGYTF	TGCAGCGTTGAGATCTCAGGGTTGGGCTATGGCTACACCTTC
TRBV12-3/TRBV12-4	15	TRBJ2-1	many	TRBD2	CASSQLAGAYNEQFF	TGTGCCAGCAGTCAACTAGCGGGGGCCTACAATGAGCAGTTCTTC
TRBV6-1	13	TRBJ1-5	many	-	CASSTFRSQPQHF	TGTGCCAGCAGTACCTTTAGGAGTCAGCCCCAGCATTTT
TRBV12-3/TRBV12-4	14	TRBJ2-1	many	-	CASSPVGPYNEQFF	TGTGCCAGCAGCCCCGTGGGCCCCTACAATGAGCAGTTCTTC
TRBV27	15	TRBJ2-7	few	TRBD1	CASSRDRTFSYEQYF	TGTGCCAGCAGTCGGGACAGGACGTTCTCCTACGAGCAGTACTTC
TRBV30	13	TRBJ1-5	many	TRBD1	CAWSQGAGQPQHF	TGTGCCTGGAGTCAGGGGGCAGGTCAGCCCCAGCATTTT
TRBV4-2	13	TRBJ2-1	-	-	CASSPGPSNEQFF	TGTGCCAGCAGCCCCGGACCGTCGAATGAGCAGTTCTTC
TRBV2	13	TRBJ2-7	many	-	CASSGEIPYEQYF	TGTGCCAGCAGTGGGGAGATCCCCTACGAGCAGTACTTC
TRBV12-3/TRBV12-4	11	TRBJ1-1	many	-	CASSPNPVIFF	TGTGCCAGCAGTCCCAACCCTGTTATTTTCTTT
TRBV20-1	11	TRBJ2-7	-	-	CSAEDTYEQYF	TGCAGTGCTGAGGACACCTACGAGCAGTACTTC
TRBV7-3	16	TRBJ2-2	few	-	CASSPLPDSNTGELFF	TGTGCCAGCAGCCCCTTGCCGGACTCGAACACCGGGGAGCTGTTTTTT